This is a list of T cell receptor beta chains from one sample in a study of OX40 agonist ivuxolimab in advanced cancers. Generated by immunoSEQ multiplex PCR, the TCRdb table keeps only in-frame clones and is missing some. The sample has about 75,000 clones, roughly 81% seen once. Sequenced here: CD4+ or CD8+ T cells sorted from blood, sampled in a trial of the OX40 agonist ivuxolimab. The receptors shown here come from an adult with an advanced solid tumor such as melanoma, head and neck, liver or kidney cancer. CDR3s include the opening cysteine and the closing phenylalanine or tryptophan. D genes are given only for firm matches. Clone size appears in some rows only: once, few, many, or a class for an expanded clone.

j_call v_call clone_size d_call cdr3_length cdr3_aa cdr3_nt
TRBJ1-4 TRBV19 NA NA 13 CASSIRASEKLFF TGTGCCAGTAGTATAAGGGCATCGGAAAAACTGTTTTTT
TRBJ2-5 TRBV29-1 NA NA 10 CSVEGGAQYF TGCAGCGTTGAAGGTGGGGCCCAGTACTTC
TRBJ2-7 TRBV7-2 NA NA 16 CASSSRDQTGAYEQYF TGTGCCAGCAGCTCTAGGGACCAGACAGGTGCCTACGAGCAGTACTTC
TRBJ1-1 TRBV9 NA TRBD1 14 CASSGQGVRTEAFF TGTGCCAGCAGCGGTCAGGGGGTCCGGACTGAAGCTTTCTTT
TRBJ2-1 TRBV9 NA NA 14 CASSPVTSYNEQFF TGTGCCAGCAGCCCCGTGACTTCCTACAATGAGCAGTTCTTC
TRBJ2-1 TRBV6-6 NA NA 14 CASTLDGGYNEQFF TGTGCCAGCACCCTCGACGGGGGCTACAATGAGCAGTTCTTC
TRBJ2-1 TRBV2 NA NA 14 CASRAGTRYNEQFF TGTGCCAGCAGAGCCGGGACCCGATACAATGAGCAGTTCTTC
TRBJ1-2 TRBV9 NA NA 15 CASSVSPGPNYGYTF TGTGCCAGCAGCGTAAGCCCGGGGCCTAACTATGGCTACACCTTC
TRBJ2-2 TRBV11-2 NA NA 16 CASSWSSGLVTGELFF TGTGCCAGCAGCTGGAGTAGCGGTCTTGTTACCGGGGAGCTGTTTTTT
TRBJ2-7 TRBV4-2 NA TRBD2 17 CASSQSASGRVSYEQYF TGTGCCAGCAGCCAATCGGCTAGCGGGAGGGTCTCCTACGAGCAGTACTTC
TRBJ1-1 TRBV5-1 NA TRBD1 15 CASSLEGQGNTEAFF TGCGCCAGCAGCTTGGAGGGACAGGGGAACACTGAAGCTTTCTTT
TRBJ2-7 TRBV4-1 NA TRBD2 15 CASSQEASGSYEQYF TGCGCCAGCAGCCAAGAGGCTAGCGGATCCTACGAGCAGTACTTC
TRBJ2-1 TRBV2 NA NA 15 CASSTESTRVNEQFF TGTGCCAGCAGTACTGAATCGACCCGGGTCAATGAGCAGTTCTTC
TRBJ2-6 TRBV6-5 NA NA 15 CASSDLRNGANVLTF TGTGCCAGCAGCGACCTTCGTAACGGGGCCAACGTCCTGACTTTC
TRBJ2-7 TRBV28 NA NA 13 CASSSPTRYEQYF TGTGCCAGCAGTTCTCCGACGCGGTACGAGCAGTACTTC
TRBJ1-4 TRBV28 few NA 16 CASSFRDAATNEKLFF TGTGCCAGCAGTTTTAGGGACGCTGCAACTAATGAAAAACTGTTTTTT
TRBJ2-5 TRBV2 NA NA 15 CASSQRPRQTETQYF TGTGCCAGCAGTCAACGGCCCCGCCAGACAGAGACCCAGTACTTC